These T cell receptor beta chains were read from a single sample in a study of cytomegalovirus exposure and HLA in healthy donors. Produced via immunoSEQ multiplex PCR; TCRdb's table is partial and in-frame only. The sample consists of over 90,000 clones, roughly 79% of them appearing once. The sequenced sample consisted of PBMCs. These receptors originate from a female donor in good health and CMV-seropositive. Both conserved end residues are part of each CDR3. D genes are given only for firm matches. Not every row has a clone size; where given, it reads once, few, many or a size class.

abundance: -
j_gene: TRBJ2-3
d_gene: -
v_gene: TRBV28
CDR3aa: CASSLAQTDTQYF
CDR3nt: TGTGCCAGCAGTTTGGCTCAAACGGATACGCAGTATTTT

abundance: -
j_gene: TRBJ2-3
d_gene: -
v_gene: TRBV7-2
CDR3aa: CASSLTGSPTDTQYF
CDR3nt: TGTGCCAGCAGCTTAACCGGTTCCCCCACAGATACGCAGTATTTT

abundance: -
j_gene: TRBJ1-3
d_gene: -
v_gene: TRBV14
CDR3aa: CASSQDMRGGGNTIYF
CDR3nt: TGTGCCAGCAGCCAAGATATGCGGGGAGGTGGAAACACCATATATTTT

abundance: -
j_gene: TRBJ2-5
d_gene: TRBD1
v_gene: TRBV28
CDR3aa: CASRHSLQQGSETQYF
CDR3nt: TGTGCCAGCAGACATTCCCTACAACAGGGGTCAGAGACCCAGTACTTC

abundance: -
j_gene: TRBJ2-1
d_gene: -
v_gene: TRBV10-1
CDR3aa: CASSDSGLRNNEQFF
CDR3nt: TGCGCCAGCAGTGACTCGGGACTCCGTAACAATGAGCAGTTCTTC

abundance: few
j_gene: TRBJ2-7
d_gene: TRBD1
v_gene: TRBV18
CDR3aa: CASSTTGGREYEQYF
CDR3nt: TGTGCCAGCTCAACGACAGGGGGACGGGAGTACGAGCAGTACTTC

abundance: -
j_gene: TRBJ1-1
d_gene: -
v_gene: TRBV13
CDR3aa: CASSFRGTEAFF
CDR3nt: TGTGCCAGCAGTTTCAGGGGCACTGAAGCTTTCTTT

abundance: -
j_gene: TRBJ1-4
d_gene: TRBD1
v_gene: TRBV5-6
CDR3aa: CASSWTGPSEKLFF
CDR3nt: TGTGCCAGCAGCTGGACAGGGCCGAGTGAAAAACTGTTTTTT

abundance: -
j_gene: TRBJ2-1
d_gene: TRBD2
v_gene: TRBV5-1
CDR3aa: CASSLGVAGGYNEQFF
CDR3nt: TGCGCCAGCAGCTTGGGAGTAGCGGGCGGATACAATGAGCAGTTCTTC

abundance: -
j_gene: TRBJ2-3
d_gene: TRBD1
v_gene: TRBV7-8
CDR3aa: CASSIGQGGDTQYF
CDR3nt: TGTGCCAGCAGCATTGGACAGGGTGGTGATACGCAGTATTTT

abundance: -
j_gene: TRBJ1-2
d_gene: -
v_gene: TRBV7-2
CDR3aa: CASSLEGYSDGYTF
CDR3nt: TGTGCCAGCAGCTTGGAGGGTTACTCGGATGGCTACACCTTC

abundance: -
j_gene: TRBJ1-1
d_gene: TRBD1
v_gene: TRBV29-1
CDR3aa: CSVGTGVVPTEAFF
CDR3nt: TGCAGCGTCGGGACAGGGGTAGTTCCCACTGAAGCTTTCTTT

abundance: -
j_gene: TRBJ2-3
d_gene: -
v_gene: TRBV25-1
CDR3aa: CASSEVRRTDTQYF
CDR3nt: TGTGCCAGCAGTGAGGTTCGCAGGACAGATACGCAGTATTTT

abundance: -
j_gene: TRBJ2-4
d_gene: TRBD2
v_gene: TRBV5-5
CDR3aa: CASSRGLLAGGSAANIQYF
CDR3nt: TGTGCCAGCAGCAGAGGCTTACTAGCGGGGGGGTCTGCCGCGAACATTCAGTACTTC

abundance: -
j_gene: TRBJ2-3
d_gene: TRBD1
v_gene: TRBV7-3
CDR3aa: CASSLTGQGSDTQYF
CDR3nt: TGTGCCAGCAGCTTAACGGGACAGGGTTCAGATACGCAGTATTTT

abundance: few
j_gene: TRBJ2-1
d_gene: TRBD2
v_gene: TRBV5-4
CDR3aa: CASSLPGGSGEQFF
CDR3nt: TGTGCCAGCAGCTTACCGGGGGGAAGCGGTGAGCAGTTCTTC

abundance: -
j_gene: TRBJ2-3
d_gene: TRBD2
v_gene: TRBV28
CDR3aa: CATWEGYTDTQYF
CDR3nt: TGTGCCACCTGGGAGGGATACACAGATACGCAGTATTTT

abundance: -
j_gene: TRBJ2-1
d_gene: -
v_gene: TRBV11-3
CDR3aa: CASSLRGGTYNEQFF
CDR3nt: TGTGCCAGCAGCCTCCGAGGGGGAACCTACAATGAGCAGTTCTTC

abundance: -
j_gene: TRBJ1-2
d_gene: -
v_gene: TRBV7-2
CDR3aa: CASAGESNYGYTF
CDR3nt: TGTGCCAGCGCCGGGGAATCTAACTATGGCTACACCTTC

abundance: -
j_gene: TRBJ2-7
d_gene: TRBD2
v_gene: TRBV29-1
CDR3aa: CSVGGGGPYEQYF
CDR3nt: TGCAGCGTTGGGGGCGGGGGTCCCTACGAGCAGTACTTC

abundance: -
j_gene: TRBJ1-6
d_gene: -
v_gene: TRBV7-2
CDR3aa: CASSLVGWANSPLHF
CDR3nt: TGTGCCAGCAGCTTAGTGGGTTGGGCAAATTCACCCCTCCACTTT

abundance: once
j_gene: TRBJ1-3
d_gene: -
v_gene: TRBV9
CDR3aa: CASSVGGTGNTIYF
CDR3nt: TGTGCCAGCAGCGTGGGAGGGACTGGAAACACCATATATTTT

abundance: -
j_gene: TRBJ1-1
d_gene: -
v_gene: TRBV5-4
CDR3aa: CASSLGGGGSSTEAFF
CDR3nt: TGTGCCAGCAGCTTGGGTGGGGGGGGTTCCTCGACTGAAGCTTTCTTT

abundance: -
j_gene: TRBJ2-7
d_gene: -
v_gene: TRBV30
CDR3aa: CAWSVGGGLTHEQYF
CDR3nt: TGTGCCTGGAGTGTAGGAGGTGGCCTAACCCACGAGCAGTACTTC

abundance: -
j_gene: TRBJ1-5
d_gene: TRBD1
v_gene: TRBV5-1
CDR3aa: CASSLGDRGYQPQHF
CDR3nt: TGCGCCAGCAGCTTGGGCGACAGGGGATATCAGCCCCAGCATTTT

abundance: -
j_gene: TRBJ2-5
d_gene: -
v_gene: TRBV11-2
CDR3aa: CASSLEVRGQETQYF
CDR3nt: TGTGCCAGCAGCTTAGAAGTCAGGGGACAAGAGACCCAGTACTTC

abundance: -
j_gene: TRBJ1-5
d_gene: -
v_gene: TRBV30
CDR3aa: CAWSGMGGQPQHF
CDR3nt: TGTGCCTGGAGTGGGATGGGGGGACAGCCCCAGCATTTT

abundance: -
j_gene: TRBJ2-1
d_gene: -
v_gene: TRBV19
CDR3aa: CASRGGPGSSYNEQFF
CDR3nt: TGTGCCAGTAGGGGTGGTCCCGGGAGCTCCTACAATGAGCAGTTCTTC

abundance: few
j_gene: TRBJ1-1
d_gene: -
v_gene: TRBV7-2
CDR3aa: CASSLDLLRTEAFF
CDR3nt: TGTGCCAGCAGCTTAGACCTTCTGAGGACTGAAGCTTTCTTT

abundance: -
j_gene: TRBJ1-2
d_gene: TRBD1
v_gene: TRBV9
CDR3aa: CASSAGTGTGDGYTF
CDR3nt: TGTGCCAGCAGCGCGGGGACAGGGACGGGGGATGGCTACACCTTC

abundance: -
j_gene: TRBJ2-1
d_gene: TRBD1
v_gene: TRBV19
CDR3aa: CASRDRVVNEQFF
CDR3nt: TGTGCCAGTAGGGACAGGGTGGTCAATGAGCAGTTCTTC

abundance: -
j_gene: TRBJ2-3
d_gene: TRBD2
v_gene: TRBV15
CDR3aa: CATSRDPAGGPTDTQYF
CDR3nt: TGTGCCACCAGCAGAGATCCGGCGGGGGGGCCAACAGATACGCAGTATTTT

abundance: -
j_gene: TRBJ1-2
d_gene: -
v_gene: TRBV19
CDR3aa: CASSSQQGSYGYTF
CDR3nt: TGTGCCAGTAGTTCACAACAGGGTTCTTATGGCTACACCTTC

abundance: -
j_gene: TRBJ1-2
d_gene: TRBD1
v_gene: TRBV27
CDR3aa: CASRSTGDYGYTF
CDR3nt: TGTGCCAGCAGGTCGACAGGGGACTATGGCTACACCTTC

abundance: -
j_gene: TRBJ2-7
d_gene: -
v_gene: TRBV7-9
CDR3aa: CASSFRGGATYEQYF
CDR3nt: TGTGCCAGCAGCTTTAGGGGGGGGGCAACCTACGAGCAGTACTTC

abundance: -
j_gene: TRBJ2-1
d_gene: -
v_gene: TRBV6-1
CDR3aa: CASYNFPSTYNEQFF
CDR3nt: TGTGCCAGCTATAACTTTCCTTCGACCTACAATGAGCAGTTCTTC

abundance: -
j_gene: TRBJ2-3
d_gene: TRBD2
v_gene: TRBV29-1
CDR3aa: CSVGRTSGRRDTQYF
CDR3nt: TGCAGCGTTGGGCGGACTAGCGGGAGGCGAGATACGCAGTATTTT

abundance: -
j_gene: TRBJ1-6
d_gene: -
v_gene: TRBV7-2
CDR3aa: CASSLLGGGSPLHF
CDR3nt: TGTGCCAGCAGCTTATTAGGGGGTGGTTCACCCCTCCACTTT

abundance: -
j_gene: TRBJ2-4
d_gene: TRBD1
v_gene: TRBV7-7
CDR3aa: CASSPTRDSKNIQYF
CDR3nt: TGTGCTAGCAGCCCTACCAGGGACAGCAAAAACATTCAGTACTTC

abundance: once
j_gene: TRBJ2-2
d_gene: TRBD1
v_gene: TRBV6-4
CDR3aa: CASTPGQDSKEAGELFF
CDR3nt: TGTGCCAGCACCCCGGGACAGGACTCAAAGGAGGCCGGGGAGCTGTTTTTT

abundance: -
j_gene: TRBJ1-1
d_gene: -
v_gene: TRBV20-1
CDR3aa: CSTLAGSEAFF
CDR3nt: TGCAGTACCCTCGCCGGTTCCGAAGCTTTCTTT

abundance: -
j_gene: TRBJ1-4
d_gene: -
v_gene: TRBV28
CDR3aa: CASSKQGANEKLFF
CDR3nt: TGTGCCAGCAGTAAACAGGGAGCTAATGAAAAACTGTTTTTT

abundance: -
j_gene: TRBJ1-3
d_gene: -
v_gene: TRBV13
CDR3aa: CASSWKQGSGPDTIYF
CDR3nt: TGTGCCAGCAGCTGGAAACAGGGATCCGGACCTGACACCATATATTTT

abundance: -
j_gene: TRBJ2-7
d_gene: TRBD1
v_gene: TRBV11-2
CDR3aa: CASSLTAGTAEQYF
CDR3nt: TGTGCCAGCAGCTTGACCGCCGGGACAGCCGAGCAGTACTTC

abundance: -
j_gene: TRBJ1-2
d_gene: -
v_gene: TRBV7-2
CDR3aa: CASSLSPGIYGYTF
CDR3nt: TGTGCCAGCAGCTTAAGCCCGGGAATATATGGCTACACCTTC

abundance: once
j_gene: TRBJ1-4
d_gene: -
v_gene: TRBV5-4
CDR3aa: CASSLDRSNEKLFF
CDR3nt: TGTGCCAGCAGCCTTGACAGGAGTAATGAAAAACTGTTTTTT

abundance: -
j_gene: TRBJ1-5
d_gene: TRBD1
v_gene: TRBV30
CDR3aa: CAWSPTGDMGAQHF
CDR3nt: TGTGCCTGGAGCCCGACAGGGGATATGGGAGCCCAGCATTTT

abundance: -
j_gene: TRBJ2-7
d_gene: TRBD1
v_gene: TRBV13
CDR3aa: CAGPTGQERYEQYF
CDR3nt: TGTGCCGGCCCGACGGGACAGGAGAGGTACGAGCAGTACTTC

abundance: few
j_gene: TRBJ2-7
d_gene: TRBD1
v_gene: TRBV6-6
CDR3aa: CASSFTGDEQYF
CDR3nt: TGTGCCAGCAGTTTCACAGGGGATGAGCAGTACTTC

abundance: -
j_gene: TRBJ1-2
d_gene: TRBD1
v_gene: TRBV5-1
CDR3aa: CASSDDRAAGYTF
CDR3nt: TGCGCCAGCAGCGACGACAGGGCTGCTGGCTACACCTTC

abundance: -
j_gene: TRBJ2-5
d_gene: TRBD1
v_gene: TRBV7-7
CDR3aa: CASSPDRAQETQYF
CDR3nt: TGTGCTAGCAGCCCGGACAGGGCCCAAGAGACCCAGTACTTC

abundance: -
j_gene: TRBJ1-1
d_gene: -
v_gene: TRBV18
CDR3aa: CASSPPEGRYAEAFF
CDR3nt: TGTGCCAGCTCACCGCCCGAGGGTAGGTACGCTGAAGCTTTCTTT

abundance: few
j_gene: TRBJ1-1
d_gene: -
v_gene: TRBV6-5
CDR3aa: CASSSLLQSITEAFF
CDR3nt: TGTGCCAGCAGTTCCCTTCTCCAGTCGATCACTGAAGCTTTCTTT

abundance: -
j_gene: TRBJ1-1
d_gene: TRBD1
v_gene: TRBV14
CDR3aa: CASSRNRGEAFF
CDR3nt: TGTGCCAGCAGCCGTAACAGGGGTGAAGCTTTCTTT

abundance: -
j_gene: TRBJ2-1
d_gene: TRBD2
v_gene: TRBV5-1
CDR3aa: CASSFYPSGSQLGNEQFF
CDR3nt: TGCGCCAGCAGCTTCTATCCTAGCGGGAGTCAATTGGGGAATGAGCAGTTCTTC

abundance: -
j_gene: TRBJ1-2
d_gene: TRBD1
v_gene: TRBV7-2
CDR3aa: CASSRTGGEGYGYTF
CDR3nt: TGTGCCAGCAGCCGCACAGGGGGTGAGGGGTATGGCTACACCTTC

abundance: -
j_gene: TRBJ2-1
d_gene: TRBD2
v_gene: TRBV2
CDR3aa: CASSRGTSGGAEQFF
CDR3nt: TGTGCCAGCAGCCGAGGGACTAGCGGGGGGGCCGAGCAGTTCTTC